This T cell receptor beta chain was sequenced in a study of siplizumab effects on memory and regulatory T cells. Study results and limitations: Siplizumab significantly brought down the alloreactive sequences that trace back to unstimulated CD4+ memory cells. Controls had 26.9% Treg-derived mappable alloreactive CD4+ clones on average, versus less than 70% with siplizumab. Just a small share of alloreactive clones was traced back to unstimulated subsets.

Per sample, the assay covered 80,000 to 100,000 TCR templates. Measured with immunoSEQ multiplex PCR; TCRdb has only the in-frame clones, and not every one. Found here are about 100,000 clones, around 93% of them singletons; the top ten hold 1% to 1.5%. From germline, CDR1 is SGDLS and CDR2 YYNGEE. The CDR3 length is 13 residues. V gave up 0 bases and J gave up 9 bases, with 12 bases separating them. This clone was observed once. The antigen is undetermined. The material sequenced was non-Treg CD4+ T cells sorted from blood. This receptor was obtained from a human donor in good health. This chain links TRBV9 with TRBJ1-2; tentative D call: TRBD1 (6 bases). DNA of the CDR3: TGTGCCAGCAGCGTAGTACAGGGAACGAGCTACACCTTC. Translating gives CASSVVQGTSYTF.